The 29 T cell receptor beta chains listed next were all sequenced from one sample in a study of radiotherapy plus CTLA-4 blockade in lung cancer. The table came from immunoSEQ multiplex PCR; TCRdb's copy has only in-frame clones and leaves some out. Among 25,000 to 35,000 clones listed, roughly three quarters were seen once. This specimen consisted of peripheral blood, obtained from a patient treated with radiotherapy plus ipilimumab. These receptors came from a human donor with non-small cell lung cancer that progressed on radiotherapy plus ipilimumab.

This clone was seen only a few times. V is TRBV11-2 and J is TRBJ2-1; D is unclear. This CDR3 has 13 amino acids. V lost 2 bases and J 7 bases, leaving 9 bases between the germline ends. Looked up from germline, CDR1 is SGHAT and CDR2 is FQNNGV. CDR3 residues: CASSLHEGNEQFF. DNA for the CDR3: TGTGCCAGCAGCTTACACGAAGGGAATGAGCAGTTCTTC.

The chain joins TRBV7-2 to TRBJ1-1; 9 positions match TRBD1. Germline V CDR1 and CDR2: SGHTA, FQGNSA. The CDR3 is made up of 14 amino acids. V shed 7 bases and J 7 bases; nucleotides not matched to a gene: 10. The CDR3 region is CASTPGQGYGEAFF. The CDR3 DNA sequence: TGTGCCAGCACCCCAGGACAGGGGTATGGTGAAGCTTTCTTT.

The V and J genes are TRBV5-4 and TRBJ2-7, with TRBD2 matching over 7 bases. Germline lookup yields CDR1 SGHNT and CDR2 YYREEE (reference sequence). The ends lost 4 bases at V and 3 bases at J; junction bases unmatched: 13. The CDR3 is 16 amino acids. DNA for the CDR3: TGTGCCAGCAGCCCAGTTTTGGGCGGGGGTTACTACGAGCAGTACTTC. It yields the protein CASSPVLGGGYYEQYF.

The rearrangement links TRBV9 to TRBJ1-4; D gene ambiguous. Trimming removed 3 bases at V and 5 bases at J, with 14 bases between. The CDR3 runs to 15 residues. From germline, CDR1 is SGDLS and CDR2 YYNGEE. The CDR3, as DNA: TGTGCCAGCAGCGCCGTCGGAGCCTTCAATGAAAAACTGTTTTTT. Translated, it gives CASSAVGAFNEKLFF.

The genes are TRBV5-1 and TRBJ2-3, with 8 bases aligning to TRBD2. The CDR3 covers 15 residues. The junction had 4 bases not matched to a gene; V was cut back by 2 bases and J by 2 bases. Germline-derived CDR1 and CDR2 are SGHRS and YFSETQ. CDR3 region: CASSFSGALTDTQYF. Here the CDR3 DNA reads TGCGCCAGCAGCTTTAGCGGGGCGCTCACAGATACGCAGTATTTT.

Here the CDR3 DNA reads TGTGCCAGTAGTATAGGACAACAGGGGCTTATGAACACTGAAGCTTTCTTT. Amino acids: CASSIGQQGLMNTEAFF. The chain couples TRBV19 to TRBJ1-1, with TRBD1 matching 7 bases. The CDR3 length is 17 residues. Germline values: CDR1 LNHDA, CDR2 SQIVND (reference sequence). Trimming cost V 1 base and J 0 bases; bases outside gene matches: 8.

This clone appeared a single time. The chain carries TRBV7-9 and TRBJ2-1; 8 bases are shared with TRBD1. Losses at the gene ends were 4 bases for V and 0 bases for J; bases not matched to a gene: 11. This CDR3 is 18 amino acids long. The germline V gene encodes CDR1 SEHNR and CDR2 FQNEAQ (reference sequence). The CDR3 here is CASSSAGTGLSSYNEQFF. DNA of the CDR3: TGTGCCAGCAGCTCCGCCGGGACAGGCCTGAGCTCCTACAATGAGCAGTTCTTC.

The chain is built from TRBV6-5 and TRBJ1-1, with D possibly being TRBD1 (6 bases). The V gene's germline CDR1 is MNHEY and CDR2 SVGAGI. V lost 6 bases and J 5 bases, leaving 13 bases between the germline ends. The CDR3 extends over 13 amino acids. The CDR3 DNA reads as TGTGCCAGCAGCGCTTCAGGGGTGACTGAAGCTTTCTTT. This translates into CASSASGVTEAFF.

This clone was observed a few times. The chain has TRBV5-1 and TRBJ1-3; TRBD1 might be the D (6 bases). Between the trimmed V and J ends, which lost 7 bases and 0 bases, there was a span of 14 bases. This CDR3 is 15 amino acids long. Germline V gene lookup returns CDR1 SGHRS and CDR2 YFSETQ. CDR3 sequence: CASSAGASSGNTIYF. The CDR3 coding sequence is TGCGCCAGCTCCGCAGGGGCTAGCTCTGGAAACACCATATATTTT.

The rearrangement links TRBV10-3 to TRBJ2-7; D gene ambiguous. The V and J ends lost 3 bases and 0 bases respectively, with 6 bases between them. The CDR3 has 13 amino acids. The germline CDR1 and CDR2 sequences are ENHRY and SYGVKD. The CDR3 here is CAISDEISYEQYF. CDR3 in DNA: TGTGCCATCAGTGATGAGATCTCCTACGAGCAGTACTTC.

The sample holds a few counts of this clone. CDR3 coding DNA: TGCGCCAGCAGCTTACACCCGGTAGACATCAATCAGCCCCAGCATTTT. Amino acids: CASSLHPVDINQPQHF. This chain links TRBV5-1 with TRBJ1-5; D is undetermined. The ends were cut back, 2 bases at V and 3 bases at J, with 15 bases in the middle. Looked up from germline, CDR1 is SGHRS and CDR2 is YFSETQ. The CDR3 extends over 16 amino acids.

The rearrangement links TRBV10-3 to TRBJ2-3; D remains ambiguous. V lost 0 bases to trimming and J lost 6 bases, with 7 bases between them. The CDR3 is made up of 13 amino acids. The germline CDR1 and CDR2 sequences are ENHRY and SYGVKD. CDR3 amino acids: CAISESMRDTQYF. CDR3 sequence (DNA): TGTGCCATCAGTGAGTCGATGCGGGATACGCAGTATTTT.

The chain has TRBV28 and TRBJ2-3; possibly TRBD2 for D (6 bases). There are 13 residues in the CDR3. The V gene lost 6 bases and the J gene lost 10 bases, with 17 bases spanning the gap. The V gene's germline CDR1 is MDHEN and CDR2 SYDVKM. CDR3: CASSPGGPRAQYF. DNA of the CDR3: TGTGCCAGCAGCCCCGGAGGGCCACGGGCGCAGTATTTT.

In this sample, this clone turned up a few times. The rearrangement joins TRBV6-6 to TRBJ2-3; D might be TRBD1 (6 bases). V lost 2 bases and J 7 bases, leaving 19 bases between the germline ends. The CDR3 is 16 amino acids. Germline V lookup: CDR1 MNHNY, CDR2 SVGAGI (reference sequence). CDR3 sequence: CASSYLLAAGTNTQYF. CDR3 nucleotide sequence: TGTGCCAGCAGTTACCTACTGGCGGCCGGGACAAATACGCAGTATTTT.

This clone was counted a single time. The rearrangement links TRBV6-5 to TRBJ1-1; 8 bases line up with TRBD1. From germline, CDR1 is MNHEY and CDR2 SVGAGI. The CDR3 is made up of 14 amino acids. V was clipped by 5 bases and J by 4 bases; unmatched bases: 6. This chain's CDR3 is CASSAGGLITEAFF. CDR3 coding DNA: TGTGCCAGCAGTGCAGGGGGCTTAATCACTGAAGCTTTCTTT.

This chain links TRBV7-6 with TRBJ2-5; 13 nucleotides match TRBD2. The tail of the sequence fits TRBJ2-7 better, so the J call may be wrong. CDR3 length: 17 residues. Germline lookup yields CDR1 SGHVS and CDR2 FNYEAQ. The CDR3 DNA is TGTGCCAGCAGTTTCACTAGCGGGAGGGCCTTGTCCTACGAGCAGTACTTC. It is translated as CASSFTSGRALSYEQYF.

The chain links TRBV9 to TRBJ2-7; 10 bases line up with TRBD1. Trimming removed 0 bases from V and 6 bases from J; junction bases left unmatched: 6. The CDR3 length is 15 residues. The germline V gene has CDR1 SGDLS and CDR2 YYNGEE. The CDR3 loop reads CASSVEGQGGSEQYF. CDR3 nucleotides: TGTGCCAGCAGCGTAGAAGGACAGGGGGGCTCCGAGCAGTACTTC.

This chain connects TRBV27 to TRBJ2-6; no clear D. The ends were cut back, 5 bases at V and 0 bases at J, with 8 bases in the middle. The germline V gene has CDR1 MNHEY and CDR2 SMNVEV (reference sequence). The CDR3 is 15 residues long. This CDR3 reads CASSVRLSGANVLTF. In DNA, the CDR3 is TGTGCCAGCAGTGTCCGGCTCTCTGGGGCCAACGTCCTGACTTTC.

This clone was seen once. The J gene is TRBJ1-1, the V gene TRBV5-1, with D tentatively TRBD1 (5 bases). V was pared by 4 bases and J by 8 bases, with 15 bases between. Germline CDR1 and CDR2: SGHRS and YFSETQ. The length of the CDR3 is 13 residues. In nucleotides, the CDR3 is TGCGCCAGCAGCGATCCCGGGACGGCCGAAGCTTTCTTT. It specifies CASSDPGTAEAFF.

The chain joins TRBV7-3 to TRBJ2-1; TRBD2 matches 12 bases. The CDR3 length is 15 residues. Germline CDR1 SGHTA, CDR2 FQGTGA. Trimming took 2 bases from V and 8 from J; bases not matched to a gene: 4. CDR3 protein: CASSLLTSGGHEQFF. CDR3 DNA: TGTGCCAGCAGCTTATTGACTAGCGGGGGCCATGAGCAGTTCTTC. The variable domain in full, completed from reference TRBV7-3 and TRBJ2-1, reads GAGVSQTPSNKVTEKGKYVELRCDPISGHTALYWYRQSLGQGPEFLIYFQGTGAADDSGLPNDRFFAVRPEGSVSTLKIQRTERGDSAVYLCASSLLTSGGHEQFFGPGTRLTVL.

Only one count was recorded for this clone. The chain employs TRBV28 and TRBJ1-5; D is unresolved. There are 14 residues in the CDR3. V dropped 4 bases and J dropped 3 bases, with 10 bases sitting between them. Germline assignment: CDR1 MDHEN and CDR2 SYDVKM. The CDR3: CASSSGDFNQPQHF. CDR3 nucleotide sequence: TGTGCCAGCAGTTCAGGAGACTTCAATCAGCCCCAGCATTTT. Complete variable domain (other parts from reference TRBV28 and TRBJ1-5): DVKVTQSSRYLVKRTGEKVFLECVQDMDHENMFWYRQDPGLGLRLIYFSYDVKMKEKGDIPEGYSVSREKKERFSLILESASTNQTSMYLCASSSGDFNQPQHFGDGTRLSIL.

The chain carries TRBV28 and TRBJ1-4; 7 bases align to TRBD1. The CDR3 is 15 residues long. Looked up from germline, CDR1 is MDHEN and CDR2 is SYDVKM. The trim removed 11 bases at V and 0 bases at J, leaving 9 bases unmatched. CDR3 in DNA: TGTGCCGTACAGGGGAGCGGGGCAACTAATGAAAAACTGTTTTTT. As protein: CAVQGSGATNEKLFF.

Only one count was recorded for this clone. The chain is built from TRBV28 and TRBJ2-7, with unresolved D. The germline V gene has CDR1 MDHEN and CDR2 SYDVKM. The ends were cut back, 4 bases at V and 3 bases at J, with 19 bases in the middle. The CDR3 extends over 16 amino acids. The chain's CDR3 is CASSSNLPLVLYEQYF. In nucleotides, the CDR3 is TGTGCCAGCAGTTCCAATTTACCCCTAGTACTCTACGAGCAGTACTTC.

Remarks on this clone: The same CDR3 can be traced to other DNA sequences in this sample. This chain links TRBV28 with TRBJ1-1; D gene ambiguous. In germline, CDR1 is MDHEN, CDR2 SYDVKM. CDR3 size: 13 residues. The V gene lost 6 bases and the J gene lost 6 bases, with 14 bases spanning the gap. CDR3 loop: CASSLSGVSEAFF. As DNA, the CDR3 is TGTGCCAGCAGCCTTTCTGGGGTCTCTGAAGCTTTCTTT.

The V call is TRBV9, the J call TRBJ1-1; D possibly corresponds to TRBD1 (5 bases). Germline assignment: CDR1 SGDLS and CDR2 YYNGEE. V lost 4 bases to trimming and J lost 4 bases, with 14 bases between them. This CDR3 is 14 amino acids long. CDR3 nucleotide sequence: TGTGCCAGCAGCATAGACAGACTGGGCACTGAAGCTTTCTTT. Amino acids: CASSIDRLGTEAFF.

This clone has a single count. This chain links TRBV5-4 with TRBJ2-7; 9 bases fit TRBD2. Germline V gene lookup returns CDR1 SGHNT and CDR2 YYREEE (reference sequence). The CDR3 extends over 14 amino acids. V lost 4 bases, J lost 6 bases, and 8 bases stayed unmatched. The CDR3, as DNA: TGTGCCAGCAGCACCAGGGCTAGCGGGGCCGAGCAGTACTTC. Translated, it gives CASSTRASGAEQYF.

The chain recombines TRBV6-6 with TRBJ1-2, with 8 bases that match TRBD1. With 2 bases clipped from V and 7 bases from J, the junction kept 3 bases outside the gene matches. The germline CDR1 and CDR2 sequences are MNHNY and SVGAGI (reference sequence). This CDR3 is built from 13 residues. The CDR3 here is CASSYLTGGGYTF. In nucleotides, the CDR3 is TGTGCCAGCAGTTACCTTACAGGGGGTGGCTACACCTTC.

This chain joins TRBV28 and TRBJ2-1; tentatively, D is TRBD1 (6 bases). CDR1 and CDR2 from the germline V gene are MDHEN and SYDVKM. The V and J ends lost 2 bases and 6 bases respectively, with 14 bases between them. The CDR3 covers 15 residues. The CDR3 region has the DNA TGTGCCAGCAGTTTACCCCCGACAGGTGGCAATGAGCAGTTCTTC. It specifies CASSLPPTGGNEQFF.

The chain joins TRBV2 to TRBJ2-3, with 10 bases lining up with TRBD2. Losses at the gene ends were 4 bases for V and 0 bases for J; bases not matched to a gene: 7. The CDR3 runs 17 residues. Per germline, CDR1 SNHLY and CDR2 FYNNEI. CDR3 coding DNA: TGTGCCAGCAGTGTTCCTAGCGGGAGCGTTAGCACAGATACGCAGTATTTT. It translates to CASSVPSGSVSTDTQYF.